The present entry profiles one TCR beta chain with its context. Its antigen is unknown. The same CDR3 also results from other DNA sequences found in this sample. This table comes from immunoSEQ multiplex PCR, and its TCRdb copy is limited to in-frame clones, with some not included. There are 2 million to 3 million clones in the sample; more than 85% occur only once, and approximately 0.37% lies in the top ten. The data are from a study of shared clonotypes between healthy human individuals. Study-wide findings and caveats: Naive CD4 clonotypes were shared across several donors at about 5.2%.

The ends were cut back, 3 bases at V and 0 bases at J, with 10 bases in the middle. CDR1 is SGDLS and CDR2 is YYNGEE in the germline V gene. The CDR3 covers 15 residues. Material for sequencing was naive CD4+ T cells from PBMCs. Subset reported: CD45RA+ positively selected. This clonotype originated in a man between 18 and 35 years old in good health. Some clones in this sample may be carry-over from other donors' samples. The chain employs TRBV9 and TRBJ1-3; possibly TRBD1 for D (5 bases). CDR3 sequence reads: CASSARQGSGNTIYF. CDR3 coding DNA: TGTGCCAGCAGCGCACGTCAGGGCTCTGGAAACACCATATATTTT.